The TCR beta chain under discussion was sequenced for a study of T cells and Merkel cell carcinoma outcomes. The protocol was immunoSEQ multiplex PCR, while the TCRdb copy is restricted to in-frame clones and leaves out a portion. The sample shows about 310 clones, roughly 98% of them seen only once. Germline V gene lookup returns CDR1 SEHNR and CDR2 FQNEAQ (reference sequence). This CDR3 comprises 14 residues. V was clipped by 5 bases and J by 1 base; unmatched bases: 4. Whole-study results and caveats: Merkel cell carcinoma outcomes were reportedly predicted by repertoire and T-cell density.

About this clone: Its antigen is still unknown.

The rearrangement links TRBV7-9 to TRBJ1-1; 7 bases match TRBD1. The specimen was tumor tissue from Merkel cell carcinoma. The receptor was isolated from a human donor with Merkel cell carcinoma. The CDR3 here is CASSPDRPNTEAFF. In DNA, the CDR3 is TGTGCCAGCAGCCCGGACAGGCCGAACACTGAAGCTTTCTTT.